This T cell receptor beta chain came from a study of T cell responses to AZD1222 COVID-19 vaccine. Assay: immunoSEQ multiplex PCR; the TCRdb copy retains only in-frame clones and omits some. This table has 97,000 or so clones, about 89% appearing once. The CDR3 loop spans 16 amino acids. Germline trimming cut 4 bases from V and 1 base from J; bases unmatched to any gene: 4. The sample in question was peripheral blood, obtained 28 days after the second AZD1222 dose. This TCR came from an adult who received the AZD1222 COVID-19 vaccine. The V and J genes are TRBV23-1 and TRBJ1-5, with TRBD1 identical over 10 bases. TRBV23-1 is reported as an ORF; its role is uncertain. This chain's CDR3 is CASSRTGQGSNQPQHF. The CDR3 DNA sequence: TGCGCCAGCAGTCGCACGGGACAGGGGAGCAATCAGCCCCAGCATTTT.